The 32 T cell receptor beta chains below all came from one sample that was sequenced in a study of graft-versus-host responses after intestinal transplantation. Around 200,000 CFSE-labeled responder cells were plated with around 200,000 irradiated, violet-dye-labeled stimulator cells. Sequencing used immunoSEQ multiplex PCR; TCRdb keeps in-frame clones, though not all of them. The repertoire holds 5,000 to 6,500 clones, roughly 33% seen once, with roughly a third in the top ten. Here the sequenced sample was alloreactive CD8+ T cells from a mixed lymphocyte reaction culture, taken before intestinal transplant. The sample's subset: CFSE-low proliferating T cells sorted from roughly six-day pre-transplant mixed lymphocyte reaction (GvH or HvG direction). Source of these receptors: a human patient who received an intestinal transplant.

This sequence joins TRBV15 and TRBJ1-2; D gene unclear. The CDR3 has 15 residues. Germline CDR1 is LNHNV and CDR2 is YYDKDF (reference sequence). V was trimmed by 0 bases and J by 1 base, leaving 9 bases between them. CDR3 loop: CATSREAGDNYGYTF. The DNA of the CDR3 is TGTGCCACCAGCAGAGAGGCAGGCGATAACTATGGCTACACCTTC.

This clone came up a few times. The chain combines TRBV4-1 with TRBJ2-3; a weak D match, TRBD2 (6 bases). Trimming removed 3 bases from V and 5 bases from J, with 18 bases in between. The V gene's germline CDR1 is MGHRA and CDR2 YSYEKL. This CDR3 contains 16 residues. CDR3 amino acids: CASSQRTFRAGDTQYF. CDR3 DNA: TGCGCCAGCAGCCAGAGGACCTTCAGAGCGGGAGATACGCAGTATTTT.

This clone has only a few counts. The chain carries TRBV6-7 and TRBJ1-1, with D hard to call. Being an ORF, TRBV6-7 has a function that is uncertain. V lost 5 bases, J lost 6 bases, and 7 bases lay in between. The CDR3 consists of 11 residues. The CDR3 DNA reads as TGTGCCAGCAGTCAGACATCTGAAGCTTTCTTT. Amino acid sequence: CASSQTSEAFF.

V gene TRBV7-9 combines with J gene TRBJ2-7; 7 bases line up with TRBD1. The germline V gene encodes CDR1 SEHNR and CDR2 FQNEAQ (reference sequence). After removal of 8 bases from V and 3 bases from J, the junction contained 13 bases not matched to a gene. The CDR3 runs to 15 residues. CDR3 nucleotides: TGTGCCAGCTCAAAACTGCCAGGGGGAAACTACGAGCAGTACTTC. This codes for CASSKLPGGNYEQYF.

Relative to its sample, this clone is medium-sized (0.01 to 0.1%). The genes are TRBV27 and TRBJ2-1, with 11 bases aligning to TRBD2. Germline assignment: CDR1 MNHEY and CDR2 SMNVEV (reference sequence). V lost 6 bases to trimming and J lost 5 bases; unmatched junction nucleotides: 3. The CDR3 runs 14 residues. This chain's CDR3 is CASRLAGENNEQFF. In DNA, the CDR3 is TGTGCCAGCAGACTAGCGGGAGAAAACAATGAGCAGTTCTTC.

This clone was seen a few times. The rearrangement links TRBV5-4 to TRBJ1-2, with 12 bases that match TRBD1. The CDR3 runs 15 residues. V shed 2 bases and J 3 bases; nucleotides not matched to a gene: 2. CDR1 and CDR2 (germline): SGHNT, YYREEE (reference sequence). CDR3 loop: CASSFGTGGDYGYTF. The CDR3 DNA is TGTGCCAGCAGCTTCGGGACAGGGGGCGACTATGGCTACACCTTC.

The table lists this clone with a few counts. The chain uses TRBV5-6 and TRBJ2-7, with 7 bases identical to TRBD2. This CDR3 spans 14 amino acids. Trimming removed 5 bases from V and 1 base from J; junction bases left unmatched: 6. Per germline, CDR1 SGHDT and CDR2 YYEEEE. The CDR3 loop reads CASRSTSESYEQYF. Written as DNA, the CDR3 is TGTGCCAGCAGGTCCACTAGCGAATCCTACGAGCAGTACTTC.

The rearrangement uses TRBV11-2 and TRBJ2-7; D not certain. The germline V gene has CDR1 SGHAT and CDR2 FQNNGV. The ends were cut back, 2 bases at V and 6 bases at J, with 11 bases in the middle. The CDR3 consists of 13 residues. CDR3 in amino acids: CASSLWQTIEQYF. In DNA form, the CDR3 reads TGTGCCAGCAGCTTATGGCAGACAATCGAGCAGTACTTC.

By sample fraction, this clone is hyperexpanded. The J gene is TRBJ2-1, the V gene TRBV6-5; 10 positions agree with TRBD1. This CDR3 has 15 amino acids. Germline loops: CDR1 MNHEY, CDR2 SVGAGI. The trim removed 7 bases at V and 9 bases at J, leaving 12 bases unmatched. The CDR3 nucleotides are TGTGCCAGCACCTCCGGGACAGGGGATTTAGTTGAGCAGTTCTTC. Protein sequence: CASTSGTGDLVEQFF.

The V and J genes are TRBV11-3 and TRBJ2-7, with D possibly matching TRBD2 (7 bases). The CDR3 runs to 15 residues. In germline, CDR1 is SGHNT, CDR2 YENEEA. Trimming stripped 0 bases from V and 2 bases from J, with 11 bases between. The CDR3 DNA reads as TGTGCCAGCAGCTTAGAGGCGGGGGCTGCCTACGAGCAGTACTTC. Translating gives CASSLEAGAAYEQYF.

This clone has only a few counts. The chain has TRBV2 and TRBJ2-5; TRBD2 might be the D (5 bases). V lost 8 bases and J lost 5, with 18 bases in between. The CDR3 consists of 14 residues. In germline, CDR1 is SNHLY, CDR2 FYNNEI. The DNA of the CDR3 is TGTGCCAGCTCCTCTCCGAGGGTGGGGGAGACCCAGTACTTC. It translates to CASSSPRVGETQYF.

This sequence joins TRBV7-6 and TRBJ2-7; TRBD2 matches 11 bases. J was trimmed by 2 bases and V by 3 bases; bases with no gene match: 3. Germline V gene data show CDR1 as SGHVS and CDR2 as FNYEAQ. The CDR3 totals 15 residues. CDR3 sequence: CASSFGTSGTYEQYF. The CDR3 DNA follows: TGTGCCAGCAGCTTTGGGACTAGCGGTACCTACGAGCAGTACTTC.

This clone was seen a handful of times. The rearrangement uses TRBV5-1 and TRBJ2-3; the D gene is possibly TRBD2 (5 bases). Trimming cost V 0 bases and J 2 bases, with 10 bases left between them. This CDR3 is built from 15 residues. Germline V gene sequence: CDR1 SGHRS, CDR2 YFSETQ. CDR3 in amino acids: CASSLVETTTDTQYF. The CDR3 DNA reads TGCGCCAGCAGCTTGGTTGAGACTACCACAGATACGCAGTATTTT.

This clone was found a few times. The genes are TRBV7-9 and TRBJ2-1; 9 positions agree with TRBD2. The germline V gene has CDR1 SEHNR and CDR2 FQNEAQ (reference sequence). V gave up 0 bases and J gave up 3 bases; unmatched junction bases: 3. The CDR3 covers 16 residues. CDR3 region: CASSLASTSGYNEQFF. For the CDR3, the DNA is TGTGCCAGCAGCTTAGCGTCGACTAGCGGCTACAATGAGCAGTTCTTC.

The chain employs TRBV5-1 and TRBJ2-7; tentative D call: TRBD2 (5 bases). This CDR3 comprises 15 residues. Trimming cost V 5 bases and J 2 bases, with 17 bases left between them. Germline CDR1 reads SGHRS; CDR2 reads YFSETQ. In nucleotides, the CDR3 is TGCGCCAGCAGAGGGAGTAGCGCTGACGCCTACGAGCAGTACTTC. This gives the protein CASRGSSADAYEQYF.

The J gene is TRBJ2-5, the V gene TRBV21-1; TRBD1, the D gene given by the table, was not confirmed from the DNA. The end of the DNA is better explained by TRBJ2-7, so the J call may be wrong. TRBV21-1 is a known pseudogene. The CDR3 sequence is 17 residues long. In DNA form, the CDR3 reads TGTGCCAGCAGCCTCCTGCCAAGGGGACAAGTGTTCTACGAGCAGTACTTC. Protein product: CASSLLPRGQVFYEQYF.

This clone was recorded a few times. The J gene is TRBJ2-5, the V gene TRBV2, with 10 bases identical to TRBD2. V was pared by 3 bases and J by 5 bases, with 3 bases of the junction left unmatched. Germline V gene lookup returns CDR1 SNHLY and CDR2 FYNNEI. This CDR3 comprises 14 residues. The chain's CDR3 is CASSERGLAETQYF. The CDR3 coding sequence is TGTGCCAGCAGTGAGCGGGGACTAGCGGAGACCCAGTACTTC.

The chain carries TRBV10-3 and TRBJ2-7; 12 bases match TRBD2. The trim removed 8 bases at V and 3 bases at J, leaving 11 bases unmatched. CDR1 ENHRY and CDR2 SYGVKD come from the germline V gene. This CDR3 comprises 16 residues. The CDR3 sequence is CAIGQGLAGPNYEQYF. In DNA form, the CDR3 reads TGTGCCATCGGCCAAGGACTAGCGGGGCCCAACTACGAGCAGTACTTC.

The V call is TRBV5-6, the J call TRBJ2-3; a weak D match, TRBD2 (5 bases). CDR3 length: 17 residues. Trimming took off 2 bases at V and 3 bases at J, with 19 bases between the two ends. Germline CDR1 and CDR2: SGHDT and YYEEEE. The CDR3 DNA follows: TGTGCCAGCAGCTTCAGTCCGGGGATGACGGGGACAGATACGCAGTATTTT. This sequence encodes CASSFSPGMTGTDTQYF. Full variable domain (remainder filled in from reference TRBV5-6 and TRBJ2-3): DAGVTQSPTHLIKTRGQQVTLRCSPKSGHDTVSWYQQALGQGPQFIFQYYEEEERQRGNFPDRFSGHQFPNYSSELNVNALLLGDSALYLCASSFSPGMTGTDTQYFGPGTRLTVL.

The chain carries TRBV7-6 and TRBJ2-7, with TRBD1 as a possible D gene (5 bases). CDR3 length equals 14 residues. V lost 2 bases and J 2 bases, leaving 10 bases between the germline ends. Germline V gene lookup returns CDR1 SGHVS and CDR2 FNYEAQ. In DNA, the CDR3 is TGTGCCAGCAGCTTAATACAGGCAACCTACGAGCAGTACTTC. Its protein product is CASSLIQATYEQYF.

The rearrangement joins TRBV27 to TRBJ2-1; D perhaps matches TRBD2 (6 bases). The CDR3 is 17 residues long. Deletions cut 2 bases from V and 2 bases from J, with 16 bases between. Germline V gene lookup returns CDR1 MNHEY and CDR2 SMNVEV (reference sequence). Here the CDR3 DNA reads TGTGCCAGCAGTTTACCCTCGGTCGCTAGCGCCTACAATGAGCAGTTCTTC. It specifies CASSLPSVASAYNEQFF.

J is TRBJ2-7 and V is TRBV5-5, with TRBD1 identical over 7 bases. CDR3 length: 12 residues. The trim removed 2 bases at V and 5 bases at J, leaving 1 base unmatched. Germline loops: CDR1 SGHKS, CDR2 YYEKEE (reference sequence). CDR3 DNA: TGTGCCAGCAGCTTCACAGGGGACGAGCAGTACTTC. Its translation is CASSFTGDEQYF.

The sample holds a few counts of this clone. The chain couples TRBV14 to TRBJ2-7, with D tentatively TRBD1 (7 bases). This CDR3 spans 14 amino acids. The V end lost 2 bases, the J end lost 4 bases, and 12 bases lay between the germline ends. Germline CDR1 is SGHDN and CDR2 is FVKESK. The CDR3 loop reads CASSQRSGGYEQYF. The CDR3, as DNA: TGTGCCAGCAGCCAACGCTCAGGGGGGTACGAGCAGTACTTC.

This clone is categorized as medium-sized (0.01 to 0.1%). V and J are TRBV30 and TRBJ2-2, with a tentative D call TRBD2 (6 bases). Germline V lookup: CDR1 GTSNPN, CDR2 SVGIG (reference sequence). V was pared by 2 bases and J by 5 bases, with 12 bases between. The CDR3 loop spans 14 amino acids. The CDR3 sequence is CAWSWGVGTGELFF. CDR3 bases: TGTGCCTGGAGTTGGGGGGTTGGAACCGGGGAGCTGTTTTTT.

The rearrangement links TRBV6-6 to TRBJ1-1; a weak D match, TRBD1 (6 bases). This CDR3 has 15 residues. Germline loops: CDR1 MNHNY, CDR2 SVGAGI (reference sequence). The V end lost 0 bases, the J end lost 7 bases, and 15 bases lay between the germline ends. The CDR3 bases are TGTGCCAGCAGTTACTCAGGGGGGGGCGGGGGTGAAGCTTTCTTT. This codes for CASSYSGGGGGEAFF.

The genes are TRBV19 and TRBJ2-1; tentatively, D is TRBD1 (6 bases). Trimming pared 2 bases from V and 2 bases from J, leaving 7 bases between. Germline V gives CDR1 LNHDA, CDR2 SQIVND (reference sequence). This CDR3 region has 14 residues. The CDR3 loop is CASSIWGPYNEQFF. The CDR3, as DNA: TGTGCCAGTAGTATATGGGGGCCCTACAATGAGCAGTTCTTC.

This sequence joins TRBV7-8 and TRBJ2-1, with 7 nucleotides matching TRBD2. The CDR3 is made up of 14 amino acids. V trimming: 1 base; J trimming: 5 bases; junction bases outside the gene matches: 2. Germline V gene data show CDR1 as SGHVS and CDR2 as FQNEAQ. The CDR3 spells CASSLVGLNNEQFF. CDR3 DNA: TGTGCCAGCAGCTTAGTGGGACTAAACAATGAGCAGTTCTTC.

This clone has a single count. This rearrangement joins TRBV13 to TRBJ2-7; D not certain. Germline CDR1 and CDR2: PRHDT and FYEKMQ (reference sequence). V shed 3 bases and J shed 1 base, with 7 bases lying between them. CDR3 length: 13 residues. DNA for the CDR3: TGTGCCAGCAGCTTTCGGCGGTCCTACGAGCAGTACTTC. Residues: CASSFRRSYEQYF.

The gene calls are TRBV4-1 and TRBJ2-7; no definite D call. This CDR3 is built from 16 residues. Trimming took off 0 bases at V and 1 base at J, with 13 bases between the two ends. In germline, CDR1 is MGHRA, CDR2 YSYEKL. The CDR3 nucleotides are TGCGCCAGCAGCCAAGATTTAACGGTCGCGTCCTACGAGCAGTACTTC. Its protein is CASSQDLTVASYEQYF.

This clone was found a few times. The chain carries TRBV4-1 and TRBJ2-7; TRBD2 matches at 8 bases. Per germline, CDR1 MGHRA and CDR2 YSYEKL. Germline trimming cut 1 base from V and 3 bases from J; bases unmatched to any gene: 8. The CDR3 length is 16 residues. The CDR3 reads CASSQGGSGTDYEQYF. CDR3 bases: TGCGCCAGCAGCCAAGGGGGTAGCGGGACCGACTACGAGCAGTACTTC.

The V and J genes are TRBV10-2 and TRBJ1-1, with 11 bases aligning to TRBD1. Losses at the gene ends were 8 bases for V and 4 bases for J; bases not matched to a gene: 0. The CDR3 runs 12 residues. In germline, CDR1 is WSHSY, CDR2 SAAADI. CDR3 bases: TGCGCCAGCGGGACAGGGGGCACTGAAGCTTTCTTT. As protein: CASGTGGTEAFF.

The chain joins TRBV5-6 to TRBJ2-7, with TRBD1 identical over 7 bases. After removal of 1 base from V and 4 bases from J, the junction contained 8 bases not matched to a gene. The length of the CDR3 is 15 residues. The germline V gene has CDR1 SGHDT and CDR2 YYEEEE. CDR3 loop: CASSLKQGFGYEQYF. The CDR3 bases are TGTGCCAGCAGCTTGAAACAGGGGTTCGGGTACGAGCAGTACTTC. The full variable domain, completed using reference TRBV5-6 and TRBJ2-7, is DAGVTQSPTHLIKTRGQQVTLRCSPKSGHDTVSWYQQALGQGPQFIFQYYEEEERQRGNFPDRFSGHQFPNYSSELNVNALLLGDSALYLCASSLKQGFGYEQYFGPGTRLTVT.